The entry that follows covers one T cell receptor (beta chain) sequence. The CDR3 spans 13 residues. CDR1 is KGHDR, CDR2 SFDVKD, per germline. Losses at the gene ends were 4 bases for V and 4 bases for J; bases not matched to a gene: 1. The sample is drawn from a study of blood T cell repertoires in COVID-19. Background on the study: Sources were T cells, B-cell-depleted T cells, or PBMCs; the material itself was cDNA or gDNA.

TCRdb's table, derived via immunoSEQ multiplex PCR, lists solely in-frame clones and lacks some. In the table there are 250,000 to 300,000 clones, roughly nine tenths of which are singletons. The sample comprised peripheral blood. The chain has TRBV24-1 and TRBJ2-3; 7 positions agree with TRBD1. This sequence was found in a woman aged 25 to 39 with COVID-19, enrolled during active disease. CDR3 DNA sequence: TGTGCCACCAGTGAAGGGGGCGCAGATACGCAGTATTTT. It encodes CATSEGGADTQYF.